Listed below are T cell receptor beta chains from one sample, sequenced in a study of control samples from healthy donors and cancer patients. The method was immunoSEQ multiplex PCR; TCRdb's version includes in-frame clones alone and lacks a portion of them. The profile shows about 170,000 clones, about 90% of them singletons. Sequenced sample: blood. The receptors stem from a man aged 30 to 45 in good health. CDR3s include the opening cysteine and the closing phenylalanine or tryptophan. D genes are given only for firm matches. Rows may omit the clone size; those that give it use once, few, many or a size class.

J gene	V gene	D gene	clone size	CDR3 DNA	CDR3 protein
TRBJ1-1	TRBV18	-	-	TGTGCCAGCTCATATGGGGAGAACACTGAAGCTTTCTTT	CASSYGENTEAFF
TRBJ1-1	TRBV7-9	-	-	TGTGCCAGCAGCTTGGGCGGTTTCGCTGAAGCTTTCTTT	CASSLGGFAEAFF
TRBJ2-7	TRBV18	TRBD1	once	TGTGCCAGCTCACCGGGACAGCTGAAGGCCGAGCAGTACTTC	CASSPGQLKAEQYF
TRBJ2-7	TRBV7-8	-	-	TGTGCCAGCAGCCCACTCCAAGCTCCCTACGAGCAGTACTTC	CASSPLQAPYEQYF
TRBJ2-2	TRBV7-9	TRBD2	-	TGTGCCAGCAGCTTACCAGAGACGGGAGGGGACACCGGGGAGCTGTTTTTT	CASSLPETGGDTGELFF
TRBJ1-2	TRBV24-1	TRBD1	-	TGTGCCACCAGTGAAGCCGGGACAGGGGGGACTAACTATGGCTACACCTTC	CATSEAGTGGTNYGYTF
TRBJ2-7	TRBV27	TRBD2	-	TGTGCCAGCAGTTTTAGGGGACTAGGAACCTACGAGCAGTACTTC	CASSFRGLGTYEQYF
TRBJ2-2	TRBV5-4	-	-	TGTGCCAGCAGCTTTCGGTACGGGGAGCTGTTTTTT	CASSFRYGELFF
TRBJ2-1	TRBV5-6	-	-	TGTGCCAGCAGCTTGGAATACAATGAGCAGTTCTTC	CASSLEYNEQFF
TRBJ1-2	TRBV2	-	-	TGTGCCAGCGGGGAACAGGGACGGAGCTACACCTTC	CASGEQGRSYTF
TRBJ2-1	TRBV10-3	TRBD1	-	TGTGCCATCAGTGAGTCGGGGTCGGGGGACAGGTCCTACAATGAGCAGTTCTTC	CAISESGSGDRSYNEQFF
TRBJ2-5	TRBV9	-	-	TGTGCCAGCAGCGCACCCCGGGAGACCCAGTACTTC	CASSAPRETQYF
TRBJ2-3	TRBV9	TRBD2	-	TGTGCCAGCAGCGAGCGAGCGGGACCTAGCACAGATACGCAGTATTTT	CASSERAGPSTDTQYF
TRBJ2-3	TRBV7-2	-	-	TGTGCCAGCAGCGTCCCTCCCGTGACAGATACGCAGTATTTT	CASSVPPVTDTQYF
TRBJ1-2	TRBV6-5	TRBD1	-	TGTGCCAGCAGCCAGGACAGGGTCGATGGCTACACCTTC	CASSQDRVDGYTF
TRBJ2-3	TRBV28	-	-	TGTGCCAGCAGTTTGAGGGATACGCAGTATTTT	CASSLRDTQYF
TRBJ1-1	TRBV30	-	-	TGTGCCTGGAAAAGGGGTGAGAACACTGAAGCTTTCTTT	CAWKRGENTEAFF
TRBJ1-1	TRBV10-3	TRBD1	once	TGTGCCATAACCCCGGGACAGGGGGCGTACGTTGACACTGAAGCTTTCTTT	CAITPGQGAYVDTEAFF
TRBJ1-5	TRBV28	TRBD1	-	TGTGCCAGCAGTGGGACAGGGCGTTCTCAGCCCCAGCATTTT	CASSGTGRSQPQHF
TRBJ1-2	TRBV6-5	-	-	TGTGCCAGCAGTTACTCGAGCAGAGTCGATGGCTACACCTTC	CASSYSSRVDGYTF
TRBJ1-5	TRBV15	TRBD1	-	TGTGCCACCAGCAGACCCCACAGGGGCTATAGCAATCAGCCCCAGCATTTT	CATSRPHRGYSNQPQHF
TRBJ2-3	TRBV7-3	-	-	TGTGCCAGCAGCTTAAATTCAGTAATTGGCACAGATACGCAGTATTTT	CASSLNSVIGTDTQYF
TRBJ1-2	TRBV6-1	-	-	TGTGCCAGCAGTGAAGGATTCGACGTTTATGGCTACACCTTC	CASSEGFDVYGYTF
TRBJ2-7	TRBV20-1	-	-	TGCAGTGCTAGTACCTACGAGCAGTACTTC	CSASTYEQYF
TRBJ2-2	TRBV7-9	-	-	TGTGCCAGCAGCCCCTCCCTCGGGGGGAACACCGGGGAGCTGTTTTTT	CASSPSLGGNTGELFF
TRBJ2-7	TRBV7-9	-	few	TGTGCCAGCAGCTTAACGGACTGGATCTCCTACGAGCAGTACTTC	CASSLTDWISYEQYF
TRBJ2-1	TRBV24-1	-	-	TGTGCCACCAGTGCCGAGGGGGTATACAATGAGCAGTTCTTC	CATSAEGVYNEQFF
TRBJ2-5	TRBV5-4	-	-	TGTGCCAGCAGCTACCCGGGGCCCCAAGAGACCCAGTACTTC	CASSYPGPQETQYF